This T cell receptor (beta chain) was sequenced during a study of radiotherapy plus CTLA-4 blockade in lung cancer. Study in general: The study recorded objective responses in about 20% of patients and disease control in 31%.

Study results and caveats: An expansion of tumor-derived TCR clones occurred in blood after radiotherapy plus ipilimumab. Strongest reported response predictors: early blood clone changes and post-radiation interferon-beta.

Germline V lookup: CDR1 MNHEY, CDR2 SVGAGI. The CDR3 totals 15 residues. The junction had 7 bases not matched to a gene; V was cut back by 8 bases and J by 2 bases. The assay was immunoSEQ multiplex PCR, and TCRdb's table has in-frame clones only and misses some. The table has some 87,000 clones, around 83% seen once. In chemo-refractory metastatic non-small-cell lung cancer, patients got ipilimumab CTLA-4 blockade together with focal radiation. This clone was observed once. Its antigen is unidentified. The sequenced sample was peripheral blood, obtained from a patient treated with radiotherapy plus ipilimumab. This chain joins TRBV6-5 and TRBJ2-2; 8 bases agree with TRBD2. The sequence came from a human donor with non-small cell lung cancer that progressed on radiotherapy plus ipilimumab. In DNA form, the CDR3 reads TGTGCCAGCGGCTACGGGGGGGCTAACACCGGGGAGCTGTTTTTT. Amino acid sequence: CASGYGGANTGELFF.